This passage covers 30 T cell receptor beta chains from one sample sequenced in a study of blood T cell repertoires in COVID-19. Some clones are missing from TCRdb's copy, which holds only in-frame ones; the method was immunoSEQ multiplex PCR. The repertoire holds about 48,000 clones, with 80% to 90% as singletons. The sequencing input was peripheral blood. These receptors all come from a human donor in a cohort sampled during active COVID-19. The donor label of this sample is uncertain.

The chain uses TRBV9 and TRBJ1-3, with 7 bases identical to TRBD1. The CDR3 spans 16 residues. V gave up 4 bases and J gave up 2 bases; unmatched junction bases: 9. Germline V gene data show CDR1 as SGDLS and CDR2 as YYNGEE. The DNA for the CDR3 is TGTGCCAGCAGCCTTCACAGGGGTATAGCTGGAAACACCATATATTTT. Residues: CASSLHRGIAGNTIYF.

The chain is built from TRBV30 and TRBJ1-6; TRBD1 matches 9 bases. Germline V gene data show CDR1 as GTSNPN and CDR2 as SVGIG (reference sequence). This CDR3 is built from 16 residues. The ends lost 1 base at V and 9 bases at J; junction bases unmatched: 10. The CDR3 loop reads CAWSGGRQGVTSPLHF. The CDR3 coding sequence is TGTGCCTGGAGTGGCGGAAGACAGGGGGTCACTTCACCCCTCCACTTT.

V is TRBV28 and J is TRBJ2-1; TRBD2 might be the D (7 bases). The CDR3 runs 15 residues. Trimming removed 6 bases at V and 6 bases at J, with 18 bases between. Per germline, CDR1 MDHEN and CDR2 SYDVKM. The CDR3 nucleotides read TGTGCCAGCAGGAGAGGGGGACTACCCGGCAATGAGCAGTTCTTC. It codes for CASRRGGLPGNEQFF.

This chain uses TRBV5-5 with TRBJ1-2; no reliable D call. This CDR3 spans 14 amino acids. Trimming stripped 0 bases from V and 4 bases from J, with 10 bases between. The germline V gene encodes CDR1 SGHKS and CDR2 YYEKEE (reference sequence). The CDR3 DNA is TGTGCCAGCAGCTTGGCAGGTGCCCCCTATGGCTACACCTTC. Translating it yields CASSLAGAPYGYTF.

The J gene is TRBJ1-1, the V gene TRBV6-6; the D is unclear. Looked up from germline, CDR1 is MNHNY and CDR2 is SVGAGI (reference sequence). The CDR3 has 13 amino acids. Trimming cost V 5 bases and J 4 bases, with 11 bases left between them. This CDR3 reads CASSPGRGTEAFF. The DNA of the CDR3 is TGTGCCAGCAGTCCGGGTCGCGGCACTGAAGCTTTCTTT.

The chain combines TRBV14 with TRBJ1-2, with D unresolved. Germline V gene sequence: CDR1 SGHDN, CDR2 FVKESK. The CDR3 is made up of 16 amino acids. V was cut by 0 bases and J by 7 bases, with 18 bases left in between. CDR3 residues: CASSQDRLEVLGGYTF. CDR3 sequence (DNA): TGTGCCAGCAGCCAAGATAGGCTTGAGGTATTGGGTGGCTACACCTTC.

The V gene is TRBV19, the J gene TRBJ2-1, with D tentatively TRBD2 (6 bases). CDR3 size: 15 residues. CDR1 is LNHDA and CDR2 is SQIVND in the germline V gene (reference sequence). Trimming cost V 5 bases and J 0 bases, with 11 bases left between them. The CDR3 bases are TGTGCCAGTAGTGGAATAGCGGTCTCCTACAATGAGCAGTTCTTC. It yields the protein CASSGIAVSYNEQFF.

This clone was picked up one time. This rearrangement joins TRBV2 to TRBJ1-1, with 10 bases matching TRBD1. The CDR3 contains 14 residues. The ends lost 0 bases at V and 10 bases at J; junction bases unmatched: 5. Germline values: CDR1 SNHLY, CDR2 FYNNEI. As DNA, the CDR3 is TGTGCCAGCAGTGAAGCCGTCCGGGACAGGGGAGCTTTCTTT. It codes for CASSEAVRDRGAFF.

In its sample, this clone was seen a few times. This chain connects TRBV7-9 to TRBJ1-6; D might be TRBD1 (6 bases). Germline CDR1 and CDR2: SEHNR and FQNEAQ (reference sequence). The CDR3 contains 17 residues. Trimming pared 4 bases from V and 6 bases from J, leaving 19 bases between. This CDR3 is CASSSTARDTTNSPLHF. The CDR3 DNA reads as TGTGCCAGCAGCTCTACGGCACGGGACACCACTAATTCACCCCTCCACTTT.

The chain uses TRBV5-4 and TRBJ1-2; 8 positions agree with TRBD1. From germline, CDR1 is SGHNT and CDR2 YYREEE (reference sequence). V lost 0 bases and J lost 2; bases outside the gene matches: 9. The CDR3 totals 17 residues. In DNA form, the CDR3 reads TGTGCCAGCAGCTTGGGTCCACAGACAGGGGCAAACTATGGCTACACCTTC. Encoded protein: CASSLGPQTGANYGYTF.

The J gene is TRBJ2-2, the V gene TRBV24-1; a possible D gene is TRBD2 (5 bases). Looked up from germline, CDR1 is KGHDR and CDR2 is SFDVKD. The CDR3 is made up of 15 amino acids. V lost 1 base to trimming and J lost 4 bases, with 9 bases between them. CDR3 nucleotides: TGTGCCACCAGTGATTTTCGGGGTACCACCGGGGAGCTGTTTTTT. It is translated as CATSDFRGTTGELFF.

This chain connects TRBV19 to TRBJ1-2; D not certain. Trimming removed 6 bases from V and 2 bases from J, with 13 bases in between. CDR1 LNHDA and CDR2 SQIVND come from the germline V gene (reference sequence). The CDR3 has 14 residues. As DNA, the CDR3 is TGTGCCAGTAGCCCCTTCTCTGTGAACTATGGCTACACCTTC. This translates into CASSPFSVNYGYTF. Combining the CDR3 with reference TRBV19 and TRBJ1-2 gives the whole variable domain DGGITQSPKYLFRKEGQNVTLSCEQNLNHDAMYWYRQDPGQGLRLIYYSQIVNDFQKGDIAEGYSVSREKKESFPLTVTSAQKNPTAFYLCASSPFSVNYGYTFGSGTRLTVV.

The CDR3 DNA follows: TGTGCCACCAGCAGAAACGACAGGGGGCGGACTGAAGCTTTCTTT. Its protein product is CATSRNDRGRTEAFF. The chain couples TRBV15 to TRBJ1-1, with 10 nucleotides matching TRBD1. The V gene end was trimmed by 2 bases and the J gene end by 5 bases; junction bases not matched to a gene: 5. CDR1 is LNHNV, CDR2 YYDKDF, per germline (reference sequence). This CDR3 comprises 15 residues. The full variable domain, in which reference TRBV15 and TRBJ1-1 provide the parts outside the CDR3, is DAMVIQNPRYQVTQFGKPVTLSCSQTLNHNVMYWYQQKSSQAPKLLFHYYDKDFNNEADTPDNFQSRRPNTSFCFLDIRSPGLGDTAMYLCATSRNDRGRTEAFFGQGTRLTVV.

The rearrangement uses TRBV5-1 and TRBJ1-2; 9 bases map to TRBD1. Per the germline V gene, CDR1 is SGHRS and CDR2 is YFSETQ. Germline trimming cut 0 bases from V and 11 bases from J; bases unmatched to any gene: 8. The CDR3 totals 14 residues. The CDR3 here is CASSLEGGTGTYTF. In nucleotides, the CDR3 is TGCGCCAGCAGCTTGGAGGGTGGGACAGGGACTTACACCTTC.

The rearrangement joins TRBV9 to TRBJ1-2; D unresolved. V lost 4 bases to trimming and J lost 7 bases, with 17 bases between them. The CDR3 consists of 14 residues. Germline V CDR1 and CDR2: SGDLS, YYNGEE. Here the CDR3 reads CASSPRVKDLGYTF. Here the CDR3 DNA reads TGTGCCAGCAGCCCGAGGGTGAAGGATCTTGGCTACACCTTC.

This clone is medium-sized in the sample. The chain links TRBV19 to TRBJ1-1; 11 bases fit TRBD1. The CDR3 is 16 residues long. Germline V gives CDR1 LNHDA, CDR2 SQIVND (reference sequence). Unmatched junction bases numbered 8, after V lost 5 bases and J lost 3 bases. CDR3 sequence (DNA): TGTGCCAGTAGTTCGGGACAGGGGGTGATGTACACTGAAGCTTTCTTT. It codes for CASSSGQGVMYTEAFF.

The J gene is TRBJ2-3, the V gene TRBV7-9; 8 nucleotides align to TRBD2. V gave up 3 bases and J gave up 5 bases; unmatched junction bases: 7. CDR1 SEHNR and CDR2 FQNEAQ come from the germline V gene (reference sequence). The CDR3 sequence is 15 residues long. The CDR3 region has the DNA TGTGCCAGCAGCTTTAGCGGGGTACGGAAAGATACGCAGTATTTT. Its protein is CASSFSGVRKDTQYF.

The rearrangement joins TRBV9 to TRBJ2-7, with 11 bases identical to TRBD1. Germline assignment: CDR1 SGDLS and CDR2 YYNGEE. There are 15 residues in the CDR3. Losses at the gene ends were 4 bases for V and 3 bases for J; bases not matched to a gene: 6. CDR3 in amino acids: CASSLGQGANYEQYF. The CDR3 DNA is TGTGCCAGCAGCTTAGGACAGGGGGCAAACTACGAGCAGTACTTC. Together with reference TRBV9 and TRBJ2-7, the CDR3 gives the full variable domain: DSGVTQTPKHLITATGQRVTLRCSPRSGDLSVYWYQQSLDQGLQFLIQYYNGEERAKGNILERFSAQQFPDLHSELNLSSLELGDSALYFCASSLGQGANYEQYFGPGTRLTVT.

V and J are TRBV9 and TRBJ2-7; TRBD2 matches 8 bases. Trimming cost V 4 bases and J 1 base; bases outside gene matches: 7. The CDR3 extends over 15 amino acids. Per germline, CDR1 SGDLS and CDR2 YYNGEE. The CDR3 is CASSPRAGASYEQYF. Written as DNA, the CDR3 is TGTGCCAGCAGCCCTCGAGCGGGGGCGTCCTACGAGCAGTACTTC.

This chain joins TRBV5-1 and TRBJ2-2; 7 bases align to TRBD2. J gave up 3 bases and V 3 bases, and 5 bases lay outside the gene matches. The CDR3 is 15 residues long. Germline CDR1 reads SGHRS; CDR2 reads YFSETQ. Here the CDR3 DNA reads TGCGCCAGCAGCTCAAACAGCGGGGACACCGGGGAGCTGTTTTTT. Protein sequence: CASSSNSGDTGELFF.

The CDR3 DNA follows: TGTGCCAGCAGCCCAGGGGCGGCGGTAGATACGCAGTATTTT. It codes for CASSPGAAVDTQYF. The chain employs TRBV6-4 and TRBJ2-3, with D possibly matching TRBD1 (6 bases). V dropped 6 bases and J dropped 5 bases, with 15 bases sitting between them. Germline V CDR1 and CDR2: MRHNA, SNTAGT. The CDR3 runs 14 residues.

This CDR3 reads CASSSQALSGNTIYF. CDR3 nucleotides: TGCGCCAGCAGCTCACAGGCACTCTCTGGAAACACCATATATTTT. This sequence joins TRBV5-1 and TRBJ1-3, with D possibly matching TRBD1 (5 bases). Germline V lookup: CDR1 SGHRS, CDR2 YFSETQ. With 3 bases removed from V and 0 bases from J, the gap between germline ends came to 10 bases. The CDR3 is 15 amino acids.

J is TRBJ2-3 and V is TRBV2, with a tentative D call TRBD2 (5 bases). This CDR3 has 12 amino acids. The germline V gene has CDR1 SNHLY and CDR2 FYNNEI. Trimming stripped 6 bases from V and 3 bases from J, with 7 bases between. The CDR3 bases are TGTGCCAGCAGACTAGGAACAGATACGCAGTATTTT. It yields the protein CASRLGTDTQYF.

The CDR3 is CASSPDTYGYTF. The CDR3 bases are TGTGCCAGCAGCCCTGACACCTATGGCTACACCTTC. J is TRBJ1-2 and V is TRBV6-2 or TRBV6-3; D is unresolved. Looked up from germline, CDR1 is MNHEY and CDR2 is SVGEGT. There are 12 residues in the CDR3. Trimming stripped 6 bases from V and 4 bases from J, with 9 bases between.

The chain links TRBV12-3 or TRBV12-4 to TRBJ2-1, with D possibly TRBD1 on 6 matching bases. This CDR3 comprises 13 residues. The V and J ends lost 5 bases and 12 bases respectively, with 17 bases between them. In DNA form, the CDR3 reads TGTGCCAGCAGTGCAGACAGGTCCTGGGGGCAGTTCTTC. As protein: CASSADRSWGQFF.

This clone was seen more than once but under ten times. The V and J genes are TRBV20-1 and TRBJ1-1, with 7 positions matching TRBD1. The CDR3 is 13 amino acids. Looked up from germline, CDR1 is DFQATT and CDR2 is SNEGSKA (reference sequence). Trimming took 3 bases from V and 1 from J; bases not matched to a gene: 2. CDR3 region: CSASWDRNTEAFF. In nucleotides, the CDR3 is TGCAGTGCTAGTTGGGACAGGAACACTGAAGCTTTCTTT.

This clone was counted between two and nine times. The V and J genes are TRBV9 and TRBJ2-5, with TRBD2 matching over 8 bases. The length of the CDR3 is 14 residues. Germline-derived CDR1 and CDR2 are SGDLS and YYNGEE. The V segment lost 4 bases and the J segment 1 base; nucleotides outside the gene matches: 3. CDR3 residues: CASSPGGAQETQYF. CDR3 DNA sequence: TGTGCCAGCAGCCCCGGGGGGGCCCAAGAGACCCAGTACTTC.

The chain combines TRBV10-1 with TRBJ2-2; TRBD2 might be the D (8 bases). This CDR3 has 17 amino acids. Between the trimmed V and J ends, which lost 8 bases and 5 bases, there was a span of 24 bases. CDR1 and CDR2 (germline): WNHNN, SYGVQD (reference sequence). Here the CDR3 DNA reads TGCGCCAGCCCCTCCGGGGGGGGGCAGGGGGTTACCGGGGAGCTGTTTTTT. This gives the protein CASPSGGGQGVTGELFF.

The genes are TRBV12-5 and TRBJ1-1; 7 positions agree with TRBD1. Germline values: CDR1 LGHNT, CDR2 FRNRAP. CDR3 length equals 13 residues. Trimming removed 7 bases from V and 1 base from J; junction bases left unmatched: 3. The DNA of the CDR3 is TGTGCTAGTGCTTGGACAGGGAACACTGAAGCTTTCTTT. Its translation is CASAWTGNTEAFF.

This chain links TRBV5-1 with TRBJ2-5; 10 nucleotides align to TRBD2. V lost 0 bases to trimming and J lost 1 base; unmatched junction nucleotides: 3. From germline, CDR1 is SGHRS and CDR2 YFSETQ. This CDR3 region has 16 residues. The CDR3 loop reads CASSLGLAGGQETQYF. For the CDR3, the DNA is TGCGCCAGCAGCTTGGGTTTAGCGGGGGGCCAAGAGACCCAGTACTTC.